These T cell receptor beta chains were read from a single sample in a study of glioma-infiltrating T cells after dendritic cell vaccination. Generated by immunoSEQ multiplex PCR, the TCRdb table keeps only in-frame clones and is missing some. Here the sample spans nearly 85,000 clones, 80% to 90% being singletons. The specimen comprised blood, sampled before dendritic cell vaccination. The source is a human donor with glioblastoma. The CDR3 runs from the conserved cysteine through the conserved F or W. Fields, in order: J gene, V gene, D gene, CDR3 DNA, CDR3 protein. A D gene is named only where the DNA matches it firmly.

J gene: TRBJ2-5; V gene: TRBV18; D gene: TRBD2; CDR3 DNA: TGTGCCAGCTCACCATCTAGACTAGCGGGAATGGAGACCCAGTACTTC; CDR3 protein: CASSPSRLAGMETQYF
J gene: TRBJ2-3; V gene: TRBV5-5; D gene: NA; CDR3 DNA: TGTGCCAGCAGCTTGCCGGCAGGGCTCACAGATACGCAGTATTTT; CDR3 protein: CASSLPAGLTDTQYF
J gene: TRBJ1-6; V gene: TRBV23-1; D gene: TRBD1; CDR3 DNA: TGCGCCAGCAGTCAAATTAGGACAGGGAATAATTCACCCCTCCACTTT; CDR3 protein: CASSQIRTGNNSPLHF
J gene: TRBJ2-7; V gene: TRBV15; D gene: NA; CDR3 DNA: TGTGCCACCAGCAGCCGGACATCCTCCTACGAGCAGTACTTC; CDR3 protein: CATSSRTSSYEQYF
J gene: TRBJ1-2; V gene: TRBV6-5; D gene: NA; CDR3 DNA: TGTGCCAGCAGGTCCCAGGCTCTTGGACTTCATGGCTACACCTTC; CDR3 protein: CASRSQALGLHGYTF
J gene: TRBJ1-2; V gene: TRBV30; D gene: NA; CDR3 DNA: TGTGCCTGGAGAAGTTTTGGCGGAAAAGATGGAAACTATGGCTACACCTTC; CDR3 protein: CAWRSFGGKDGNYGYTF
J gene: TRBJ1-1; V gene: TRBV30; D gene: TRBD1; CDR3 DNA: TGTGCCTGGAGTCTCGACATCTTCGGCGGGACAGGGGCCCGGAACACTGAAGCTTTCTTT; CDR3 protein: CAWSLDIFGGTGARNTEAFF
J gene: TRBJ2-2; V gene: TRBV5-1; D gene: TRBD2; CDR3 DNA: TGCGCCAGCAGCCCAAGGGGTAGCGGGGGTACCGGGGAGCTGTTTTTT; CDR3 protein: CASSPRGSGGTGELFF
J gene: TRBJ1-6; V gene: TRBV27; D gene: NA; CDR3 DNA: TGTGCCAGCAGGCGTAGCTCCTATAATTCCCCCCTCCACTTT; CDR3 protein: CASRRSSYNSPLHF
J gene: TRBJ1-2; V gene: TRBV6-1; D gene: NA; CDR3 DNA: TGTGCCAGCAGGGGTTCTAGGGGACTTGGCTACACCTTC; CDR3 protein: CASRGSRGLGYTF